This T cell receptor (beta chain) is from a study of cytomegalovirus exposure and HLA in healthy donors. 13 Jbeta primers and 60 Vbeta primers were used for the PCR. Assay used: immunoSEQ multiplex PCR; TCRdb lists only in-frame clones, some missing. Listed are tens of thousands of clones; about 3.8% falls within the top ten. The CDR3 extends over 16 amino acids. The germline gives CDR1 MGHRA, CDR2 YSYEKL. The V gene end was trimmed by 1 base and the J gene end by 4 bases; junction bases not matched to a gene: 8. This chain joins TRBV4-1 and TRBJ2-7, with 9 nucleotides matching TRBD1. The sample taken for sequencing was PBMCs. The source of this sequence is a young man in good health and CMV-seropositive. The CDR3 DNA sequence: TGCGCCAGCAGCCAAGGTCTACAGGGGGCGCGTTACGAGCAGTACTTC. As protein: CASSQGLQGARYEQYF.